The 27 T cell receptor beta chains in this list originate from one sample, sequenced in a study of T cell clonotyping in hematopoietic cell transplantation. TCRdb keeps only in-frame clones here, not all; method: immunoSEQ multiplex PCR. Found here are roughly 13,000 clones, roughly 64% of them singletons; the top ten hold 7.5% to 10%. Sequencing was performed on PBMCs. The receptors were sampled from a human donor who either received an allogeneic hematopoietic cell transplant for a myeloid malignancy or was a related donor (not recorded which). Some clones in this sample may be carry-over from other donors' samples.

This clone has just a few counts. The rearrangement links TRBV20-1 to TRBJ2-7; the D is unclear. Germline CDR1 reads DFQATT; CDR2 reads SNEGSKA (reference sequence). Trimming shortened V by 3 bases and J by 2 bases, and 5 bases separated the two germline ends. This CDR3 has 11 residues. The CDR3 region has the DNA TGCAGTGCTAGCGGACCCTACGAGCAGTACTTC. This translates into CSASGPYEQYF.

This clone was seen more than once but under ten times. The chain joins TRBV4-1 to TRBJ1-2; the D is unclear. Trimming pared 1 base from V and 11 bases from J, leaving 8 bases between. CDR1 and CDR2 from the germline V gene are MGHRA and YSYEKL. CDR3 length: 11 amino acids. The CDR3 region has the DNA TGCGCCAGCAGCCAAGGCCTGGAATACACCTTC. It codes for CASSQGLEYTF.

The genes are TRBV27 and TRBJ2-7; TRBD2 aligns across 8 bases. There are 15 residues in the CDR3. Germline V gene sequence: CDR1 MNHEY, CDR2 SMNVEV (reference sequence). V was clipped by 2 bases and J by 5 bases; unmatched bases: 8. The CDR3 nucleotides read TGTGCCAGCAGTTTAGCGAACTTCGGGGGGGACGAGCAGTACTTC. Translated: CASSLANFGGDEQYF.

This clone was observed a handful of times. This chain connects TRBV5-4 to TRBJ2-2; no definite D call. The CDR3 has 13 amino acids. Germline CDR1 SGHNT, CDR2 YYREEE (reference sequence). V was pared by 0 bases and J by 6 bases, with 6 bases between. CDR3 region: CASSLEISGELFF. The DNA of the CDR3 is TGTGCCAGCAGCTTGGAAATCTCCGGGGAGCTGTTTTTT.

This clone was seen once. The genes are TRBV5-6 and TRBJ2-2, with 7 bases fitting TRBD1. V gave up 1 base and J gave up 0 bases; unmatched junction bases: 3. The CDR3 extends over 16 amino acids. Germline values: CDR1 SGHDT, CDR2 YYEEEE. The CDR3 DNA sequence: TGTGCCAGCAGCTTGTTCGGGACAGCGAACACCGGGGAGCTGTTTTTT. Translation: CASSLFGTANTGELFF.

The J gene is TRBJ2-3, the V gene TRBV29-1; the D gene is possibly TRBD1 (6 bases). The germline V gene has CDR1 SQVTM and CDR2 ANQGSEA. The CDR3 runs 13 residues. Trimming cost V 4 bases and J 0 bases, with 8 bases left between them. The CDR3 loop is CSVAQGSTDTQYF. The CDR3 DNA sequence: TGCAGCGTTGCACAGGGAAGCACAGATACGCAGTATTTT.

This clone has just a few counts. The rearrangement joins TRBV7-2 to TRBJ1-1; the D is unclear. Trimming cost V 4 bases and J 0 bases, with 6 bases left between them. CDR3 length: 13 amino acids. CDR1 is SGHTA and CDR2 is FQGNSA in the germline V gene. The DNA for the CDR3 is TGTGCCAGCAGCTCGACGGTGAACACTGAAGCTTTCTTT. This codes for CASSSTVNTEAFF.

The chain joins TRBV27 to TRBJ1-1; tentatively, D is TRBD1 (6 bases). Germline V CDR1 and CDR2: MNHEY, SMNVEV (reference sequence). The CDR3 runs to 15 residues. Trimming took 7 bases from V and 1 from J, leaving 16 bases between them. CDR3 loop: CASKGMGHQNTEAFF. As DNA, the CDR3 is TGTGCCAGCAAGGGTATGGGACACCAGAACACTGAAGCTTTCTTT.

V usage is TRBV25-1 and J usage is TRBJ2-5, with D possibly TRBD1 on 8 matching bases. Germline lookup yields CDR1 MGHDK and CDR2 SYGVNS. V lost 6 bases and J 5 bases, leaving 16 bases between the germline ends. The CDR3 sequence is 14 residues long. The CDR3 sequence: CASSKTGGVETQYF. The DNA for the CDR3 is TGTGCCAGCAGCAAAACAGGGGGGGTGGAGACCCAGTACTTC. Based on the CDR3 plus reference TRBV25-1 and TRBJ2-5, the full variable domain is EADIYQTPRYLVIGTGKKITLECSQTMGHDKMYWYQQDPGMELHLIHYSYGVNSTEKGDLSSESTVSRIRTEHFPLTLESARPSHTSQYLCASSKTGGVETQYFGPGTRLLVL.

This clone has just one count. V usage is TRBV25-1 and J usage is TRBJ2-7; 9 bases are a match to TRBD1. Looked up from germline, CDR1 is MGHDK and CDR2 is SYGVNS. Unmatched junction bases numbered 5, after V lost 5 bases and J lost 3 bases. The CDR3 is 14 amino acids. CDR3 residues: CASSLTGGIYEQYF. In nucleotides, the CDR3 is TGTGCCAGCAGTCTTACAGGGGGCATCTACGAGCAGTACTTC.

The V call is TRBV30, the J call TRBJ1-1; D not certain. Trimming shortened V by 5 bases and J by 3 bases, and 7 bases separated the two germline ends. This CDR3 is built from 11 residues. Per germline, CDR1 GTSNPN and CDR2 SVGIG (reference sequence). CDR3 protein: CAWYLYTEAFF. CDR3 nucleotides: TGTGCCTGGTACCTTTACACTGAAGCTTTCTTT. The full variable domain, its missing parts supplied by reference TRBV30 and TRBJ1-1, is SQTIHQWPATLVQPVGSPLSLECTVEGTSNPNLYWYRQAAGRGLQLLFYSVGIGQISSEVPQNLSASRPQDRQFILSSKKLLLSDSGFYLCAWYLYTEAFFGQGTRLTVV.

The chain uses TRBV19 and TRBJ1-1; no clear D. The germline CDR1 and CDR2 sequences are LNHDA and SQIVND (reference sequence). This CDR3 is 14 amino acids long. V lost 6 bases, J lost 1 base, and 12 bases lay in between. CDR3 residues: CASRRFQGNTEAFF. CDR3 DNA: TGTGCCAGTAGGAGATTTCAAGGGAACACTGAAGCTTTCTTT.

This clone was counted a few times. CDR3 sequence: CASSLPPGRAGTGELFF. In DNA form, the CDR3 reads TGCGCCAGCAGCCTCCCACCGGGACGGGCGGGCACCGGGGAGCTGTTTTTT. The chain links TRBV5-1 to TRBJ2-2; D tentatively fits TRBD1 or TRBD2 (5 bases each). Deletions cut 4 bases from V and 4 bases from J, with 20 bases between. CDR1 is SGHRS and CDR2 is YFSETQ in the germline V gene. The CDR3 consists of 17 residues.

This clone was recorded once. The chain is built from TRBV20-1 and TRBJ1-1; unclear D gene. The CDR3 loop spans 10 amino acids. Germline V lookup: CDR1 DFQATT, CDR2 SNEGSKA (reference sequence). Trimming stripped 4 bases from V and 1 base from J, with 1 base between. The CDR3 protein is CSAKNTEAFF. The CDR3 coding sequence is TGCAGTGCTAAGAACACTGAAGCTTTCTTT.

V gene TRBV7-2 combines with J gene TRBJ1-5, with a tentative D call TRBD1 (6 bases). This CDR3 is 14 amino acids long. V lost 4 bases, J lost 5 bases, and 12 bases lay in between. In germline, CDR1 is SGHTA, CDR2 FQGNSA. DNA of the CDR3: TGTGCCAGCAGCTCACAGGGTAACTATCAGCCCCAGCATTTT. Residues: CASSSQGNYQPQHF.

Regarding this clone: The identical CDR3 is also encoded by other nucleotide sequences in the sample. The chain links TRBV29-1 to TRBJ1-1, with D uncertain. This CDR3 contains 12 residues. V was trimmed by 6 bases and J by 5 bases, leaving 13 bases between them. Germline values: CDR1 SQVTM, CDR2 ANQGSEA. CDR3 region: CSVVRVGTEAFF. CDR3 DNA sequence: TGCAGCGTCGTAAGGGTGGGTACTGAAGCTTTCTTT.

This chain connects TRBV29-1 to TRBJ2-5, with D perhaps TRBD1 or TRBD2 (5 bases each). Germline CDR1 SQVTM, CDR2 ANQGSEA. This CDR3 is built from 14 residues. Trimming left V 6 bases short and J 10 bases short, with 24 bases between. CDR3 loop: CSVVRDRLTGNQYF. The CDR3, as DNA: TGCAGCGTAGTCCGGGACCGCTTAACGGGGAACCAGTACTTC.

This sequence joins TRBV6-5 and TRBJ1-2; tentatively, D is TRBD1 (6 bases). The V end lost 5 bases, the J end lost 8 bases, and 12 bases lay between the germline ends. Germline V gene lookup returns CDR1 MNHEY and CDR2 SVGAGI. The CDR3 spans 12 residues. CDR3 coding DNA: TGTGCCAGCAGTCACAGGGAGAGCGGCTACACCTTC. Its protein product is CASSHRESGYTF.

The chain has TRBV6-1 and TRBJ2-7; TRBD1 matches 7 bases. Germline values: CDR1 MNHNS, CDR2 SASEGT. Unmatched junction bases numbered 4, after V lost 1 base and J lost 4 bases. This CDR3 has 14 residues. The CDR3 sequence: CASSEDRDRYEQYF. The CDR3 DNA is TGTGCCAGCAGTGAAGACCGGGACAGATACGAGCAGTACTTC.

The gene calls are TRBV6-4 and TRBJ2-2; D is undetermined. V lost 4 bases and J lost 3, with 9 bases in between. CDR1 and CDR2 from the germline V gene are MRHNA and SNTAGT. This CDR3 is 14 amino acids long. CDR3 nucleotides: TGTGCCAGCAGTGTATGGGTGCACACCGGGGAGCTGTTTTTT. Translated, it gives CASSVWVHTGELFF.

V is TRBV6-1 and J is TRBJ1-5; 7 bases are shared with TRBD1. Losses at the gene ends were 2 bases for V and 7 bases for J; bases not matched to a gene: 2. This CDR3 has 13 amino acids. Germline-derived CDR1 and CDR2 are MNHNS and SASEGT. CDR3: CASSEQGEQPQHF. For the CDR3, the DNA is TGTGCCAGCAGTGAACAGGGGGAACAGCCCCAGCATTTT.

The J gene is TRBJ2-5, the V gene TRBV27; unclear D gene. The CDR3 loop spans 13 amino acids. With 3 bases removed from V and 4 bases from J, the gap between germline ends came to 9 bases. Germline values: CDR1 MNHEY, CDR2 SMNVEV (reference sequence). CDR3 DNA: TGTGCCAGCAGTTTGAGTGGGGTAGAGACCCAGTACTTC. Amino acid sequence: CASSLSGVETQYF.

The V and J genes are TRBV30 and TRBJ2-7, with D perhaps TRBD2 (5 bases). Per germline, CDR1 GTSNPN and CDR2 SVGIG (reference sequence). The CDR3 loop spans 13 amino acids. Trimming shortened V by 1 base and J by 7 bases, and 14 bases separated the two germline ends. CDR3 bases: TGTGCCTGGAGTGGAGGGTGGGATCGGGAGCAGTACTTC. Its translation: CAWSGGWDREQYF.

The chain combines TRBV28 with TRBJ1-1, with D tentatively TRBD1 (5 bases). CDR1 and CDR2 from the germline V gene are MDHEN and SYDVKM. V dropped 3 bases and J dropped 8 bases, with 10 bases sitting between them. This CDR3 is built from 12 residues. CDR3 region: CASSFRRGEAFF. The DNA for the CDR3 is TGTGCCAGCAGTTTTAGGAGGGGAGAAGCTTTCTTT.

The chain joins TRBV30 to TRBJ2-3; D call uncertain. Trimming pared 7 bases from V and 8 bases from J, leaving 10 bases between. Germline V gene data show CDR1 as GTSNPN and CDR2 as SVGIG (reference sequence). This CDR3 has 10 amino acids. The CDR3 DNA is TGTGCCTTCCTACTGGGTACGCAGTATTTT. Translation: CAFLLGTQYF.

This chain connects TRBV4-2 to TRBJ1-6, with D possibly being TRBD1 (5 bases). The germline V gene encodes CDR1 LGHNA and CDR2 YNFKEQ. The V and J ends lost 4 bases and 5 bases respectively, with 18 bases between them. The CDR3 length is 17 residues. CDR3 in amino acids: CASSLNSGEGNNSPLHF. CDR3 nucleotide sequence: TGTGCCAGCAGCCTCAACTCTGGGGAGGGGAATAATTCACCCCTCCACTTT.

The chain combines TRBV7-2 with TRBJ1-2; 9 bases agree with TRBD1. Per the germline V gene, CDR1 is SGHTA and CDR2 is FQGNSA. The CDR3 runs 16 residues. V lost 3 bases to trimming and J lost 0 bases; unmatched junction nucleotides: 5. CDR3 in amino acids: CASSLTGGQANYGYTF. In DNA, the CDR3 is TGTGCCAGCAGCTTGACAGGGGGTCAAGCTAACTATGGCTACACCTTC.